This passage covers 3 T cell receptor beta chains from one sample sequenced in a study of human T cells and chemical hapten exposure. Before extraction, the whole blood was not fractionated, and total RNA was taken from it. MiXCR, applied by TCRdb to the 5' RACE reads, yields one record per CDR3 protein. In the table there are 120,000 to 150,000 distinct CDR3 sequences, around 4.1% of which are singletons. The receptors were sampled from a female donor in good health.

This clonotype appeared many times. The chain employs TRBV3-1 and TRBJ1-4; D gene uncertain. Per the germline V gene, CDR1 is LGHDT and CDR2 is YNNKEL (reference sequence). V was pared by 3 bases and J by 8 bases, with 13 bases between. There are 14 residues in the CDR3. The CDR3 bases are TGTGCCAGCAGCCAGCGTGGGGAAGACGAAAAACTGTTTTTT. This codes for CASSQRGEDEKLFF.

The CDR3 here is CASSEAFF. The CDR3, as DNA: TGTGCCAGCAGTGAAGCTTTCTTT. The chain is built from TRBV2 and TRBJ1-1; D remains ambiguous. The CDR3 length is 8 residues. V lost 0 bases and J lost 13, with 0 bases in between. The V gene's germline CDR1 is SNHLY and CDR2 FYNNEI. Full variable domain (rest looked up from reference TRBV2 and TRBJ1-1): EPEVTQTPSHQVTQMGQEVILRCVPISNHLYFYWYRQILGQKVEFLVSFYNNEISEKSEIFDDQFSVERPDGSNFTLKIRSTKLEDSAMYFCASSEAFFGQGTRLTVV.

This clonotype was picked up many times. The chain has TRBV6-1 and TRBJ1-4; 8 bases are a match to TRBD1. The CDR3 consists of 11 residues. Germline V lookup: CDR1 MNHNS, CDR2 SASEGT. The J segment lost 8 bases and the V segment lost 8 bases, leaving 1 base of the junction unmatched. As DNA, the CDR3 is TGTGCCAGCTGGGACAGGGAAAAACTGTTTTTT. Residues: CASWDREKLFF.